The T cell receptor (beta chain) described here comes from a study of blood T cell repertoires in COVID-19 (dated by TCRdb to 2019 to 2021). For the study in its entirety: Samples covering the acute and convalescent phases of COVID-19 were provided by collaborators in the United States, Italy and Spain. HLA class I and class II types, where available, came from metadata supplied by the sample provider rather than from assay-based typing. Subjects who had been exposed to COVID-19, were actively infected with it, or had recovered from it provided the deeply sampled blood TCRbeta repertoires that made up the dataset. The repertoires were released in a freely available public database intended as a resource for research on the immune response to SARS-CoV-2. The samples were drawn from two sources: the first 160 participants of the ongoing ImmuneRACE study, and 950 to 1,500 subjects contributed by 6 global collaborators. Sample metadata almost always included a de-identified subject ID, COVID-19 status, age in years and sex. The prospective study material was composed of cDNA or gDNA derived from T cells, B-cell-depleted T cells, or PBMCs. What the authors observed across the whole study: The amount of clinical and demographic metadata varied by source and participant and was provided uncurated.

The CDR3 runs 15 residues from the cysteine to the phenylalanine. Here the CDR3 DNA is all that survives: 45 bases in frame from base 1. V is clipped by 6 bases and J by 7 bases, and the sequence between their germline boundaries is 22 bases long. Per the germline V gene, MDHEN is the CDR1 and SYDVKM is the CDR2. TCRbeta CDR3 regions were amplified from genomic DNA using the immunoSEQ Assay, a bias-controlled multiplex PCR. As for how the authors treated the data: Within the assay, amplification of reference gene primers was used to estimate how many nucleated cells each sample contained. To quantify the absolute abundance of each unique TCRbeta CDR3 rearrangement, sequence reads were collapsed and filtered. Productive Simpson clonality was computed per sample as the square root of Simpson's diversity index over productive rearrangements. The source is immuneACCESS, and TCRdb retained only in-frame sequences with V and J called. Part of the clones is not carried over; for the studies checked, unresolved V genes explain less than half of this, and the remainder is unexplained. That table furnishes V, J and clone size, whereas the DNA furnished D and trimming. For this sample there are 87,000 or so clones; around 91% appear just once. 6.5% to 8.5% of the sample belongs to the ten largest clones.

One collaborating source in Seattle enrolled patients while the patients were actively infected and followed the patients over time throughout the course of disease. Collaborating institutions collected whole blood in K2EDTA tubes following their own protocols. For TCRbeta analysis, collaborators shipped samples as frozen whole blood, isolated PBMCs, or DNA extracted from either of those sample types. Note on this clone: Its antigen is not yet known. Base-call qualities are not available, and no considerably larger clone is one nucleotide away.

The origin of this receptor is a man younger than 30 with COVID-19, enrolled during active disease. Recombination linked TRBV28 to TRBJ2-7; possibly the D gene is TRBD2, per 5 matching bases. What was sequenced was peripheral blood. Here is the DNA: TGTGCCAGCAGCACTCCAATAGGGAGCCTAGGAGAGCAGTACTTC. The resulting protein is CASSTPIGSLGEQYF.